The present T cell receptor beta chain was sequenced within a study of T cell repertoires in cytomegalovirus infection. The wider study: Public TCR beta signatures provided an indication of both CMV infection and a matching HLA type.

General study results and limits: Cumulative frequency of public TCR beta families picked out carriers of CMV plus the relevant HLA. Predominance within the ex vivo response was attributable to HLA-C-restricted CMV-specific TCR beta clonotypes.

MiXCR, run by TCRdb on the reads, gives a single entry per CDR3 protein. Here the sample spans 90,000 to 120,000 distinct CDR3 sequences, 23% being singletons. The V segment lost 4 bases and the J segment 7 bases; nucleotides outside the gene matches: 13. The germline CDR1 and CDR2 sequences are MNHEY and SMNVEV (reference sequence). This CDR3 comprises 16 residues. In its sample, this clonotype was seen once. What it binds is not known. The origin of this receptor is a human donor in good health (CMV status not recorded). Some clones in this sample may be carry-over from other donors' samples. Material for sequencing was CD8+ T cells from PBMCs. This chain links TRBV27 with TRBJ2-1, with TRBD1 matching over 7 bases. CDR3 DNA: TGTGCCAGCAGTTCAGGGACAGTTAGCGTTGGGAATGAGCAGTTCTTC. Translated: CASSSGTVSVGNEQFF.